This T cell receptor beta chain was profiled in a study of blood T cell repertoires in COVID-19. Across the study: Collection of acute and convalescent COVID-19 samples took place in the United States, Italy and Spain. The analysed material was cDNA or gDNA that came from T cells, B-cell-depleted T cells, or PBMCs.

In the authors' workflow: Counts of nucleated cells, estimated from reference gene primer amplification, were obtained. Profiling relied on immunoSEQ multiplex PCR, and the TCRdb table lists in-frame clones only, not all of them. V, J and clone size were drawn from that table, and D and trimming were deduced from the DNA. The sample carries more than 150,000 clones, 80% to 90% recorded once. This clone was counted a few times. Germline values: CDR1 MRHNA, CDR2 SNTAGT. V shed 3 bases and J 4 bases; nucleotides not matched to a gene: 7. The CDR3 totals 15 residues. The receptor's source is a woman aged 18-29 years who had recovered from COVID-19. The specimen was peripheral blood. The chain links TRBV6-4 to TRBJ1-1; 8 nucleotides align to TRBD1. CDR3 coding DNA: TGTGCCAGCAGTGAAACAGTCGGACAGGGCACTGAAGCTTTCTTT. Its translation: CASSETVGQGTEAFF.